These 8 T cell receptor beta chains were sequenced from one sample in a study of T cells in Graves' hyperthyroidism and ophthalmopathy. The source material, RNA transcripts, was used to amplify TCR beta CDR3 regions. HTBI primers were used for first-round RT-PCR of the TCR CDR3. From the multiplex PCR reads, TCRdb called clonotypes with MiXCR, one entry per CDR3 protein. The profile shows over 300,000 distinct CDR3 sequences, around 15% of them singletons. Sequenced sample: blood. These receptors were collected from a woman aged 40-49 years with Graves' ophthalmopathy.

The V and J genes are TRBV19 and TRBJ2-5, with a weak D call TRBD1 (6 bases). The length of the CDR3 is 19 residues. Germline V gene lookup returns CDR1 LNHDA and CDR2 SQIVND (reference sequence). Trimming pared 6 bases from V and 2 bases from J, leaving 28 bases between. Here the CDR3 DNA reads TGTGCCAGTAGCAAGTTCGGGCGGGCCAGGGGTATGGGTCAAGAGACCCAGTACTTC. Its translation: CASSKFGRARGMGQETQYF.

The chain has TRBV30 and TRBJ2-1, with 14 bases identical to TRBD2. This CDR3 is 13 amino acids long. Losses at the gene ends were 5 bases for V and 14 bases for J; bases not matched to a gene: 8. Looked up from germline, CDR1 is GTSNPN and CDR2 is SVGIG (reference sequence). CDR3 sequence reads: CAWGRTSGRWKFF. CDR3 nucleotide sequence: TGTGCCTGGGGTAGGACTAGCGGGAGGTGGAAGTTCTTC.

This clonotype occurred many times. The junction shows a germline mismatch at one end, possibly a read error. The rearrangement uses TRBV7-3 and TRBJ2-4, with a weak D call TRBD1 (6 bases). Germline V lookup: CDR1 SGHTA, CDR2 FQGTGA. This CDR3 contains 12 residues. CDR3 in DNA: TGTACCAGGGGTTGGGGTACGGACATTCAGTACTTC. It yields the protein CTRGWGTDIQYF.

This clonotype was observed many times. This rearrangement joins TRBV29-1 to TRBJ2-7; D is undetermined. V lost 1 base and J lost 4, with 17 bases in between. The CDR3 spans 15 residues. The germline V gene has CDR1 SQVTM and CDR2 ANQGSEA. The CDR3 DNA follows: TGCAGCGTTGAAGGGTCCCCACTGGGTCGGTACGAGCAGTACTTC. Translated, it gives CSVEGSPLGRYEQYF.

This clonotype was recorded at least ten times. This sequence joins TRBV12-3 or TRBV12-4 and TRBJ2-2, with 7 nucleotides matching TRBD2. This CDR3 contains 16 residues. Germline trimming cut 1 base from V and 2 bases from J; bases unmatched to any gene: 4. The CDR3 DNA sequence: TGTGCCAGCAGTTTAGGGACTAGGGGTAACACCGGGGAGCTGTTTTTT. As protein: CASSLGTRGNTGELFF.

Turning to this clonotype: A much bigger clone sits one base away, suggesting this may be a read error. This chain joins TRBV2 and TRBJ1-5; possible D gene TRBD1, 6 bases. Looked up from germline, CDR1 is SNHLY and CDR2 is FYNNEI. This CDR3 has 16 amino acids. CDR3: CASSEPGVGGNQSQHF. The CDR3 DNA is TGTGCCAGCAGTGAGCCGGGGGTTGGGGGCAATCAGTCCCAGCATTTT.

This clonotype has at least ten counts. This chain joins TRBV6-1 and TRBJ2-5, with TRBD1 matching over 11 bases. The V gene end was trimmed by 6 bases and the J gene end by 6 bases; junction bases not matched to a gene: 6. This CDR3 region has 14 residues. From germline, CDR1 is MNHNS and CDR2 SASEGT. The CDR3 reads CASRDGTGGKTQYF. The CDR3 DNA reads TGTGCCAGCAGGGACGGGACAGGGGGAAAGACCCAGTACTTC.

In this sample, this clonotype turned up many times. The chain uses TRBV24-1 and TRBJ2-3; possibly TRBD1 or TRBD2 for D (5 bases each). The CDR3 is made up of 14 amino acids. Germline V gives CDR1 KGHDR, CDR2 SFDVKD. V lost 5 bases to trimming and J lost 2 bases, with 10 bases between them. In DNA, the CDR3 is TGTGCCACCAGTGGGGGACCAACCACAGATACGCAGTATTTT. Translated: CATSGGPTTDTQYF.